This TCR beta chain is from a study of Tregs in tolerant kidney transplant recipients. The overall study: Mixed chimerism was transient after nonmyeloablative marrow transplants from related graft donors.

General observations from the study: Biological reproducibility was not directly addressed, but technical replication error appeared minimal.

Regarding this clone: Its target is not known.

Assay: immunoSEQ multiplex PCR; the TCRdb copy retains only in-frame clones and omits some. The sample contains some 80,000 clones, 95% to 98% of which appear only once. Unstimulated Tregs (CD4+CD25+CD127-) and CD4+CD25- non-Tregs were sorted from PBMCs. CDR1 is KGHSH, CDR2 LQKENI, per germline. V was cut by 2 bases and J by 1 base, with 17 bases left in between. The CDR3 contains 17 residues. V usage is TRBV18 and J usage is TRBJ1-1; D possibly corresponds to TRBD1 (5 bases). This receptor was taken from a human donor who received a combined kidney and bone marrow transplant. The sequencing here drew on CD4+ T cells from blood, taken before the transplant. The CDR3 sequence: CASSPTIWGGENTEAFF. CDR3 sequence (DNA): TGTGCCAGCTCACCAACCATCTGGGGCGGAGAGAACACTGAAGCTTTCTTT. The full variable domain, completed using reference TRBV18 and TRBJ1-1, is NAGVMQNPRHLVRRRGQEARLRCSPMKGHSHVYWYRQLPEEGLKFMVYLQKENIIDESGMPKERFSAEFPKEGPSILRIQQVVRGDSAAYFCASSPTIWGGENTEAFFGQGTRLTVV.